This T cell receptor beta chain was captured in a study of patients and donors after allogeneic stem cell transplantation. TCRdb ran MiXCR on the RT-PCR reads and lists one entry per CDR3 protein. Of under 30,000 distinct CDR3 sequences listed, 8.1% are singletons. This clonotype was counted ten times or more. This CDR3 has 12 amino acids. Per the germline V gene, CDR1 is ENHRY and CDR2 is SYGVKD. V was cut by 10 bases and J by 6 bases, with 12 bases left in between. J is TRBJ2-2 and V is TRBV10-3; maybe TRBD2 (5 bases). Sequencing used blood, either unsorted or a sorted T cell fraction (not recorded which). The sequence derives from a human donor who was either an allogeneic HSCT recipient or a stem cell or donor lymphocyte infusion donor (not recorded which). It is not recorded whose cells these are; they may come from a transplant donor. Here the CDR3 DNA reads TGTGCCACCACACTAGGACCCGGGGAGCTGTTTTTT. This encodes CATTLGPGELFF.